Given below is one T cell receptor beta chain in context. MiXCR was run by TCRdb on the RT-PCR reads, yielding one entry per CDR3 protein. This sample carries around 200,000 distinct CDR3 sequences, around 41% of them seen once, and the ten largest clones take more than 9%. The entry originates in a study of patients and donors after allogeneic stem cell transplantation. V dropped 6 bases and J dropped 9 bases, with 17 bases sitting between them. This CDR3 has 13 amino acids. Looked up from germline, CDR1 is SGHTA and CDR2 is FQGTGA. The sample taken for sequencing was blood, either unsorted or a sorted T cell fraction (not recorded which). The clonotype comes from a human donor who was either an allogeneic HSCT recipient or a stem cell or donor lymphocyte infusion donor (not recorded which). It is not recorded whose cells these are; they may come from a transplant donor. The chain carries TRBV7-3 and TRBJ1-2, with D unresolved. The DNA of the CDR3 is TGTGCCAGCAGGCCGACGAGAGGGAGAAGCTACACCTTC. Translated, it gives CASRPTRGRSYTF. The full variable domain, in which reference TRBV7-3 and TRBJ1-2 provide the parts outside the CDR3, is GAGVSQTPSNKVTEKGKYVELRCDPISGHTALYWYRQSLGQGPEFLIYFQGTGAADDSGLPNDRFFAVRPEGSVSTLKIQRTERGDSAVYLCASRPTRGRSYTFGSGTRLTVV.